This T cell receptor beta chain was recorded in a study of read filtering for tumor transcriptome and immune sequencing. The study's findings and limits: The CD138-negative fraction was mixed bone marrow immune cells, not pure T cells.

Germline CDR1 MNHEY, CDR2 SVGAGI. The J segment lost 4 bases and the V segment lost 4 bases, leaving 7 bases of the junction unmatched. CDR3 length: 16 amino acids. This library used 300 to 500 ng RNA and molecular barcoded adaptors spanning alpha/delta and beta/gamma chains. TCRdb recomputed calls from the reads with MiXCR, one row per CDR3 protein. The table has approximately 150,000 distinct CDR3 sequences, about 13% seen once. This clonotype has a count of ten or more. Antigen: not known. The V call is TRBV6-5, the J call TRBJ2-7; 13 bases line up with TRBD2. The receptor was isolated from a donor older than 35 with multiple myeloma. Sequences were obtained from a population of CD138-negative cells sorted from bone marrow. The CDR3 nucleotides are TGTGCCAGCAGTTTTCGGACTAGCGGGAGTTTATACGAGCAGTACTTC. This translates into CASSFRTSGSLYEQYF.